The 23 T cell receptor beta chains in this list originate from one sample, sequenced in a study of blood T cell repertoires in COVID-19. Here immunoSEQ multiplex PCR was the method, and the copy in TCRdb shows in-frame clones only, minus some. The data hold under 350,000 clones, with around 84% observed a single time. The material sequenced was PBMCs or T cells enriched from blood (not recorded which). The receptors were sampled from a man aged 25 to 45 who had recovered from COVID-19.

J is TRBJ1-1 and V is TRBV10-3; 7 bases agree with TRBD1. V dropped 2 bases and J dropped 11; count of bases not matched to a gene: 8. The germline CDR1 and CDR2 sequences are ENHRY and SYGVKD. The length of the CDR3 is 13 residues. The CDR3 region is CAISEDRAGMAFF. The CDR3 nucleotides read TGTGCCATCAGTGAGGACAGGGCAGGTATGGCTTTCTTT.

This sequence joins TRBV6-1 and TRBJ1-2; 7 bases fit TRBD1. J gave up 4 bases and V 4 bases, and 12 bases lay outside the gene matches. In germline, CDR1 is MNHNS, CDR2 SASEGT. The CDR3 is made up of 16 amino acids. The CDR3 protein is CASSVTGTENFYGYTF. In DNA form, the CDR3 reads TGTGCCAGCAGTGTAACCGGGACAGAAAATTTCTATGGCTACACCTTC.

This chain joins TRBV5-4 and TRBJ2-7; D is ambiguous. V lost 4 bases to trimming and J lost 2 bases, with 13 bases between them. Germline V CDR1 and CDR2: SGHNT, YYREEE (reference sequence). The CDR3 sequence is 14 residues long. CDR3 loop: CASSPAGPPYEQYF. DNA for the CDR3: TGTGCCAGCAGCCCGGCAGGCCCTCCCTACGAGCAGTACTTC.

The chain joins TRBV19 to TRBJ2-4, with D maybe TRBD1 (5 bases). CDR3 length: 15 residues. The germline V and J ends were trimmed by 4 bases and 4 bases, with 14 bases remaining between them. CDR1 LNHDA and CDR2 SQIVND come from the germline V gene (reference sequence). DNA for the CDR3: TGTGCCAGTAGTACCTTGACAGACCGAAAAAACATTCAGTACTTC. This translates into CASSTLTDRKNIQYF.

The chain joins TRBV3-1 (or the pseudogene TRBV3-2) to TRBJ2-7; perhaps TRBD2 as D (6 bases). Trimming removed 4 bases at V and 0 bases at J, with 10 bases between. The CDR3 spans 14 residues. The germline CDR1 and CDR2 sequences are LGHDT and YNNKEL (reference sequence). The CDR3: CASSPAGSSYEQYF. As DNA, the CDR3 is TGTGCCAGCAGCCCAGCCGGGAGCTCCTACGAGCAGTACTTC.

In DNA form, the CDR3 reads TGTGCCAGCAGCCAACCCGACACGACAGGGATCGGCTATGGCTACACCTTC. Amino acids: CASSQPDTTGIGYGYTF. The chain recombines TRBV4-2 with TRBJ1-2; 7 bases agree with TRBD1. Trimming took 2 bases from V and 4 from J; bases not matched to a gene: 13. The CDR3 runs 17 residues. CDR1 and CDR2 from the germline V gene are LGHNA and YNFKEQ.

The V call is TRBV30, the J call TRBJ1-5; 8 bases are a match to TRBD1. This CDR3 is built from 14 residues. The germline gives CDR1 GTSNPN, CDR2 SVGIG (reference sequence). V trimming: 4 bases; J trimming: 6 bases; junction bases outside the gene matches: 8. The CDR3: CAWNDGQGVQPQHF. In nucleotides, the CDR3 is TGTGCCTGGAACGACGGACAGGGCGTTCAGCCCCAGCATTTT.

The rearrangement uses TRBV5-1 and TRBJ1-3; 11 nucleotides align to TRBD1. Germline-derived CDR1 and CDR2 are SGHRS and YFSETQ. This CDR3 is built from 15 residues. J was trimmed by 8 bases and V by 0 bases; bases with no gene match: 4. The CDR3 DNA sequence: TGCGCCAGCAGCTTGGGGACAGGGGGCCAGTACACCATATATTTT. Its translation is CASSLGTGGQYTIYF.

The chain links TRBV6-6 to TRBJ2-2, with a weak D call TRBD2 (6 bases). Germline V gene lookup returns CDR1 MNHNY and CDR2 SVGAGI (reference sequence). Trimming took off 6 bases at V and 6 bases at J, with 17 bases between the two ends. The CDR3 runs 15 residues. CDR3 loop: CASSLSWEVPGELFF. CDR3 bases: TGTGCCAGCAGCTTGTCGTGGGAGGTCCCCGGGGAGCTGTTTTTT.

The gene calls are TRBV30 and TRBJ2-3; tentative D call: TRBD1 (5 bases). CDR3 length: 13 amino acids. The V gene's germline CDR1 is GTSNPN and CDR2 SVGIG (reference sequence). Trimming left V 5 bases short and J 3 bases short, with 12 bases between. The CDR3 DNA is TGTGCCTGGGGCGGTAAGGGGACAGATACGCAGTATTTT. Residues: CAWGGKGTDTQYF.

The chain joins TRBV24-1 to TRBJ1-3; unclear D gene. Trimming stripped 0 bases from V and 0 bases from J, with 20 bases between. CDR3 size: 20 residues. The germline V gene has CDR1 KGHDR and CDR2 SFDVKD. The CDR3 protein is CATSDLQRQPDELSGNTIYF. In nucleotides, the CDR3 is TGTGCCACCAGTGATTTGCAGAGGCAGCCCGATGAACTCTCTGGAAACACCATATATTTT.

CDR3 nucleotides: TGTGCCAGCCGAACCGGGACAGGCCTTACCGGGGAGCTGTTTTTT. Amino acid sequence: CASRTGTGLTGELFF. The V and J genes are TRBV19 and TRBJ2-2, with 8 bases aligning to TRBD1. The V gene end was trimmed by 9 bases and the J gene end by 5 bases; junction bases not matched to a gene: 11. The CDR3 has 15 residues. Germline CDR1 and CDR2: LNHDA and SQIVND (reference sequence). Complete variable domain (other parts from reference TRBV19 and TRBJ2-2): DGGITQSPKYLFRKEGQNVTLSCEQNLNHDAMYWYRQDPGQGLRLIYYSQIVNDFQKGDIAEGYSVSREKKESFPLTVTSAQKNPTAFYLCASRTGTGLTGELFFGEGSRLTVL.

The rearrangement links TRBV2 to TRBJ2-7, with D perhaps TRBD1 (6 bases). The germline gives CDR1 SNHLY, CDR2 FYNNEI. The V end lost 1 base, the J end lost 4 bases, and 14 bases lay between the germline ends. The CDR3 runs to 15 residues. Here the CDR3 reads CASSEEGELGYEQYF. CDR3 coding DNA: TGTGCCAGCAGTGAAGAGGGGGAGCTGGGATACGAGCAGTACTTC.

V gene TRBV25-1 combines with J gene TRBJ1-6; tentatively, D is TRBD1 (6 bases). Trimming cost V 4 bases and J 10 bases, with 17 bases left between them. Germline CDR1 MGHDK, CDR2 SYGVNS. CDR3 size: 15 residues. CDR3 amino acids: CASSGLQGRWSPLHF. The CDR3 DNA sequence: TGTGCCAGCAGTGGCCTACAGGGTCGTTGGTCACCCCTCCACTTT.

This rearrangement joins TRBV6-5 to TRBJ1-1; unclear D gene. CDR1 and CDR2 (germline): MNHEY, SVGAGI. CDR3 length equals 14 residues. V was trimmed by 5 bases and J by 2 bases, leaving 12 bases between them. CDR3 sequence reads: CASSTPGRNTEAFF. The CDR3 DNA follows: TGTGCCAGCAGTACCCCAGGTCGCAACACTGAAGCTTTCTTT.

The CDR3 bases are TGCGCCAGCAGCTTGGGGCCAGACTGGGATGAAAAACTGTTTTTT. It codes for CASSLGPDWDEKLFF. The chain recombines TRBV5-1 with TRBJ1-4; D ambiguous. CDR1 SGHRS and CDR2 YFSETQ come from the germline V gene. The germline V and J ends were trimmed by 0 bases and 6 bases, with 12 bases remaining between them. The CDR3 covers 15 residues.

V usage is TRBV2 and J usage is TRBJ2-2; a weak D match, TRBD1 (6 bases). Per germline, CDR1 SNHLY and CDR2 FYNNEI. V lost 10 bases and J 5 bases, leaving 14 bases between the germline ends. The CDR3 runs to 13 residues. As DNA, the CDR3 is TGTGCCACCGACAGGTTTGAGACCGGGGAGCTGTTTTTT. It translates to CATDRFETGELFF.

This clone was observed a few times. The J gene is TRBJ1-1, the V gene TRBV27; 9 bases line up with TRBD1. Trimming cost V 5 bases and J 11 bases; bases outside gene matches: 3. The CDR3 contains 11 residues. Germline values: CDR1 MNHEY, CDR2 SMNVEV (reference sequence). As DNA, the CDR3 is TGTGCCAGCAGTCCCGGGACAGGGGCTTTCTTT. Protein product: CASSPGTGAFF.

The J gene is TRBJ1-2, the V gene TRBV7-9; 9 bases are shared with TRBD1. CDR1 SEHNR and CDR2 FQNEAQ come from the germline V gene (reference sequence). The CDR3 spans 18 residues. Trimming removed 6 bases from V and 4 bases from J; junction bases left unmatched: 18. For the CDR3, the DNA is TGTGCCAGCAGTGGGTCCGGGACAGGGCGAACCGGCCTCTATGGCTACACCTTC. Amino acid sequence: CASSGSGTGRTGLYGYTF.

The chain couples TRBV11-3 to TRBJ2-1; D not certain. V was trimmed by 1 base and J by 8 bases, leaving 15 bases between them. This CDR3 has 15 residues. Germline loops: CDR1 SGHNT, CDR2 YENEEA. The CDR3 DNA follows: TGTGCCAGCAGCTTAGCGTATGGGCCCCTGGATGAGCAGTTCTTC. Protein sequence: CASSLAYGPLDEQFF.

The chain recombines TRBV19 with TRBJ1-6, with a possible D match to TRBD1 (5 bases). Germline assignment: CDR1 LNHDA and CDR2 SQIVND (reference sequence). Trimming shortened V by 3 bases and J by 9 bases, and 12 bases separated the two germline ends. The CDR3 contains 14 residues. CDR3 sequence reads: CASSMGQTSSPLHF. The CDR3 DNA reads TGTGCCAGTAGTATGGGGCAGACCTCTTCACCCCTCCACTTT.

This chain uses TRBV9 with TRBJ2-1, with a weak D call TRBD1 (6 bases). The CDR3 extends over 15 amino acids. Germline V gives CDR1 SGDLS, CDR2 YYNGEE. The V end lost 0 bases, the J end lost 2 bases, and 9 bases lay between the germline ends. CDR3 protein: CASSVAGQTYNEQFF. The CDR3 DNA reads as TGTGCCAGCAGCGTAGCGGGACAAACCTACAATGAGCAGTTCTTC.

This chain connects TRBV10-3 to TRBJ1-1; D unclear. This CDR3 comprises 13 residues. The V gene lost 10 bases and the J gene lost 1 base, with 13 bases spanning the gap. Germline V gene data show CDR1 as ENHRY and CDR2 as SYGVKD. DNA of the CDR3: TGTGCCAAGCGCAGAGCCGAGAACACTGAAGCTTTCTTT. Protein: CAKRRAENTEAFF.